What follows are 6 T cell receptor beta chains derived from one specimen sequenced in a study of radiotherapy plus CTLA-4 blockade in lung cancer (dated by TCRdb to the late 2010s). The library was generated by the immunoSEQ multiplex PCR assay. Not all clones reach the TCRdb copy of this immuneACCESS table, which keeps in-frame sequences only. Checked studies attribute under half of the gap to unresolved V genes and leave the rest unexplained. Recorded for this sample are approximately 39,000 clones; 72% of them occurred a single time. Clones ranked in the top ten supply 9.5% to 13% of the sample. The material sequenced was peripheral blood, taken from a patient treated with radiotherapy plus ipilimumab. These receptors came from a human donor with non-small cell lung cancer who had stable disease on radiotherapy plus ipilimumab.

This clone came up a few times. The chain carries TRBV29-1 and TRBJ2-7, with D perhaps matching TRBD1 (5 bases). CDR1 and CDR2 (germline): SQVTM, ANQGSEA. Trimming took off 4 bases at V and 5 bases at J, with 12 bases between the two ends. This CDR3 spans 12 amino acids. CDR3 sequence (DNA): TGCAGCGTTGGAAGGGGTTCGGACGAGCAGTACTTC. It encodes CSVGRGSDEQYF.

The CDR3 sequence is CASSFGSGGRYGYTF. CDR3 coding DNA: TGTGCCAGCAGTTTTGGGTCAGGGGGACGCTATGGCTACACCTTC. The chain couples TRBV27 to TRBJ1-2; 7 nucleotides align to TRBD1. CDR1 is MNHEY and CDR2 is SMNVEV in the germline V gene (reference sequence). V lost 3 bases, J lost 4 bases, and 8 bases stayed unmatched. This CDR3 has 15 amino acids.

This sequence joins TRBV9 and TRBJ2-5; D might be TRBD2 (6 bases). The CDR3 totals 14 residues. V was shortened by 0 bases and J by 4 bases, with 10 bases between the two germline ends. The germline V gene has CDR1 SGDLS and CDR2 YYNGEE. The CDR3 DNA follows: TGTGCCAGCAGCGTAGGATGGGGAGGAGAGACCCAGTACTTC. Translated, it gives CASSVGWGGETQYF.

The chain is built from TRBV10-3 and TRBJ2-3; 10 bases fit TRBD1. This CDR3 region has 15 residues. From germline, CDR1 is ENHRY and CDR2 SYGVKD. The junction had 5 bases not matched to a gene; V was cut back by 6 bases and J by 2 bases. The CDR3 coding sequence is TGTGCCATCAGAGAGGGGACAGGGGACACAGATACGCAGTATTTT. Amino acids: CAIREGTGDTDTQYF.

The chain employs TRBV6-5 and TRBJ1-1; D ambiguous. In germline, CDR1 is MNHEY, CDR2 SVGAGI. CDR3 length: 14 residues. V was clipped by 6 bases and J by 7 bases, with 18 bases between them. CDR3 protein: CASRPRLEGGEAFF. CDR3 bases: TGTGCCAGCAGACCCCGACTCGAGGGTGGTGAAGCTTTCTTT.

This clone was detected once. CDR3 residues: CASSPGQGYGYTF. The DNA for the CDR3 is TGTGCCAGCAGCCCAGGACAGGGGTATGGCTACACCTTC. The chain carries TRBV11-3 and TRBJ1-2; 9 bases are a match to TRBD1. The CDR3 extends over 13 amino acids. Per germline, CDR1 SGHNT and CDR2 YENEEA. V dropped 5 bases and J dropped 5; count of bases not matched to a gene: 3.